A single TCR beta chain is shown here with its context. The junction does not match germline at one end; this may be a read error. TCRdb reprocessed the reads via MiXCR and lists one record per CDR3 protein. The sample has approximately 700,000 distinct CDR3 sequences, 35% seen once. The sample comes from a study of T cell repertoires in cytomegalovirus infection. Germline CDR1 MNHNS, CDR2 SASEGT. The CDR3 is 13 amino acids. Sequences were obtained from PBMCs. V is TRBV6-1 and J is TRBJ1-5; no definite D call. The clonotype comes from a human donor in good health (CMV status not recorded). Some clones in this sample may be carry-over from other donors' samples. The CDR3 bases are TGTGCCAGCAGTGTATCGGGTGTCCAGCCCAAGCATTTT. Its protein product is CASSVSGVQPKHF.